This TCR beta chain was observed in a study of T cell repertoires in cytomegalovirus infection. The germline V gene encodes CDR1 SGHTA and CDR2 FQGTGA. The V gene lost 2 bases and the J gene lost 1 base, with 11 bases spanning the gap. This CDR3 comprises 16 residues. One entry per CDR3 protein results from TCRdb running MiXCR on the reads. The sample consists of around 570,000 distinct CDR3 sequences, 35% to 50% of them appearing once. With respect to this clonotype: Its matching antigen is unknown.

The chain carries TRBV7-3 and TRBJ2-2; TRBD1 might be the D (6 bases). The sequence derives from a human donor in good health (CMV status not recorded). Some clones in this sample may be carry-over from other donors' samples. The sample here was cultured PBMCs, taken from culture after CMV antigen stimulation. CDR3 loop: CASSLRGGENTGELFF. The CDR3 coding sequence is TGTGCCAGCAGCTTACGAGGGGGAGAGAACACCGGGGAGCTGTTTTTT.